Sequencing of this T cell receptor (beta chain) was carried out in a study of blood T cell repertoires in COVID-19. Turning to the study itself: The United States, Italy and Spain provided the acute and convalescent COVID-19 samples. PBMCs, B-cell-depleted T cells, or T cells provided the cDNA or gDNA that made up the material.

One Seattle source followed patients from active infection through their disease course. This clone has only a few counts. Original processing methods: Reference gene primer amplification in the assay estimated nucleated cell counts. Assay used: immunoSEQ multiplex PCR; TCRdb lists only in-frame clones, some missing. That table supplies the V and J calls and clone size; D and trimming were determined from the DNA. The sample has about 210,000 clones; approximately 80% are singletons. Trimming took 3 bases from V and 5 from J; bases not matched to a gene: 7. This CDR3 contains 15 residues. Germline CDR1 reads SGHKS; CDR2 reads YYEKEE (reference sequence).

Sequenced material: peripheral blood. The TCR was taken from a man aged 55 to 70 with COVID-19, enrolled during active disease. The V and J genes are TRBV5-5 and TRBJ1-1; 10 nucleotides match TRBD1. Here the CDR3 reads CASSWRQGAGTEAFF. DNA of the CDR3: TGTGCCAGCAGCTGGAGACAGGGGGCAGGGACTGAAGCTTTCTTT.